This T cell receptor (beta chain) is from a study of CD8+ T cells in alopecia areata. Study-wide points: Relative to normal scalp, lesional scalp, especially alopecia totalis/universalis, showed higher clonality. Scalp data also include sequences from resident alphabeta T cells of normal skin.

The authors sorted CD4+ cells into CD25+CD127- cells for a handful of patients. Using a FACSAria, the CD4+ and CD8+ T cells were sorted from the PBMCs. In each case, RNA was isolated and then reverse transcribed into cDNA as the sequencing template. Profiled with immunoSEQ multiplex PCR; TCRdb holds only in-frame clones, not every one. The sample yields 37,000 or so clones, around half seen once. Germline CDR1 SGHRS, CDR2 YFSETQ. J lost 4 bases, V lost 4 bases, and 10 bases had no gene match. This CDR3 has 16 residues. This clone has a handful of counts. Its matching antigen is unknown. The sequence came from a human donor with alopecia areata. V usage is TRBV5-1 and J usage is TRBJ2-7, with 11 bases fitting TRBD2. Sequencing used CD4+ Tregs sorted from blood. The CDR3 DNA reads TGCGCCAGCAGCGCGGGTCCAACTAGCGGGAGATACGAGCAGTACTTC. This codes for CASSAGPTSGRYEQYF.